Listed below are T cell receptor beta chains from one sample, sequenced in a study of CD8+ T cells in alopecia areata. Clones were read by immunoSEQ multiplex PCR, and TCRdb kept only the in-frame ones, dropping some. The sample contains under 250,000 clones, 50% to 70% of which appear only once. The specimen comprised CD4+ T cells sorted from blood, sampled at week 0. The receptors derive from a human donor with alopecia areata. CDR3s include the opening cysteine and the closing phenylalanine or tryptophan. The D gene is left open where the match is weak. Part of the rows lack a size; the others show once, few, many or a class for expanded clones.

abundance,d_gene,v_gene,j_gene,CDR3aa,CDR3nt
NA,NA,TRBV7-2,TRBJ1-1,CASSKKGHSNTEAFF,TGTGCCAGCAGTAAAAAGGGACACTCGAACACTGAAGCTTTCTTT
NA,TRBD2,TRBV29-1,TRBJ2-7,CSVTPGLDKVEQYF,TGCAGCGTTACCCCGGGACTAGATAAGGTAGAGCAGTACTTC
NA,TRBD1,TRBV30,TRBJ1-2,CAWKMGQGTNYGYTF,TGTGCCTGGAAGATGGGACAGGGGACGAACTATGGCTACACCTTC
few,TRBD2,TRBV7-9,TRBJ2-7,CASSLERGIYEQYF,TGTGCCAGCAGCTTAGAGCGGGGAATCTACGAGCAGTACTTC
NA,NA,TRBV4-1,TRBJ2-1,CASSQESPGPRNEQFF,TGCGCCAGCAGCCAAGAATCGCCAGGGCCGCGGAATGAGCAGTTCTTC
NA,NA,TRBV5-1,TRBJ2-7,CASSLGQSYEQYF,TGCGCCAGCAGCTTGGGGCAAAGCTACGAGCAGTACTTC
once,TRBD1,TRBV5-4,TRBJ1-2,CASSYYDRGLNGYTF,TGTGCCAGCAGCTATTACGACAGGGGGCTCAATGGCTACACCTTC
NA,NA,TRBV7-9,TRBJ2-7,CASSPPGPKVQQYF,TGTGCCAGCAGCCCCCCGGGACCCAAGGTACAGCAGTACTTC
many,TRBD1,TRBV6-5,TRBJ1-2,CASSPYQTGFGYTF,TGTGCCAGCAGCCCCTATCAGACAGGGTTTGGCTACACCTTC
many,NA,TRBV6-5,TRBJ2-5,CASSYSIRRGQETQYF,TGTGCCAGCAGTTACTCTATCAGGAGGGGACAAGAGACCCAGTACTTC
many,TRBD1,TRBV18,TRBJ2-2,CASSSTGTGPSTGELFF,TGTGCCAGCTCATCCACCGGGACAGGGCCCAGCACCGGGGAGCTGTTTTTT
once,NA,TRBV30,TRBJ2-3,CAWSLRDSRADTQYF,TGTGCCTGGAGTCTTAGGGATTCCAGAGCAGATACGCAGTATTTT
few,TRBD2,TRBV30,TRBJ2-1,CAWTLAGGDNEQFF,TGTGCCTGGACTTTAGCGGGAGGGGACAATGAGCAGTTCTTC
few,TRBD2,TRBV10-3,TRBJ2-1,CAISELLAGGSNEQFF,TGTGCCATCAGTGAGCTACTAGCGGGAGGATCCAATGAGCAGTTCTTC
few,TRBD2,TRBV14,TRBJ2-7,CASSPRTSSYEQYF,TGTGCCAGCAGCCCCCGGACTAGCTCCTACGAGCAGTACTTC
NA,NA,TRBV30,TRBJ1-1,CAWEPMGKSNTEAFF,TGTGCCTGGGAACCTATGGGGAAGTCGAACACTGAAGCTTTCTTT
NA,TRBD1,TRBV30,TRBJ1-2,CAWVPQGAGNGYTF,TGTGCCTGGGTCCCCCAGGGGGCGGGCAATGGCTACACCTTC
NA,TRBD2,TRBV6-5,TRBJ2-2,CASTRSGGNTGELFF,TGTGCCAGCACCCGGAGCGGGGGTAACACCGGGGAGCTGTTTTTT
few,TRBD1,TRBV7-9,TRBJ1-1,CASSSGQGTSNTEAFF,TGTGCCAGCAGCTCGGGACAGGGAACATCGAACACTGAAGCTTTCTTT
NA,NA,TRBV29-1,TRBJ1-2,CSVDVPPGLYGYTF,TGCAGCGTTGATGTGCCCCCGGGGTTATATGGCTACACCTTC
NA,NA,TRBV6-5,TRBJ1-1,CASSYTIGTEAFF,TGTGCCAGCAGTTACACTATTGGTACTGAAGCTTTCTTT
NA,NA,TRBV27,TRBJ1-1,CASSLSKRNTEAFF,TGTGCCAGCAGTTTATCGAAGAGGAACACTGAAGCTTTCTTT
NA,TRBD2,TRBV7-8,TRBJ2-7,CASRSAGGSSYEQYF,TGTGCCAGCAGATCAGCGGGAGGTTCTTCCTACGAGCAGTACTTC
NA,TRBD2,TRBV11-3,TRBJ2-1,CASSLAAGNEQFF,TGTGCCAGCAGCCTCGCAGCGGGGAATGAGCAGTTCTTC
NA,TRBD2,TRBV5-1,TRBJ2-2,CASSLPASGTGELFF,TGCGCCAGCAGCTTGCCGGCTAGCGGGACCGGGGAGCTGTTTTTT
NA,NA,TRBV15,TRBJ1-4,CATSRGGILSTNEKLFF,TGTGCCACCAGCAGAGGGGGGATTCTTTCAACTAATGAAAAACTGTTTTTT
NA,NA,TRBV28,TRBJ2-7,CASSSGGSYEQYF,TGTGCCAGCAGCTCCGGAGGGAGCTACGAGCAGTACTTC
NA,TRBD1,TRBV29-1,TRBJ1-4,CSVGVKSGTANEKLFF,TGCAGCGTTGGTGTTAAAAGTGGGACAGCTAATGAAAAACTGTTTTTT
NA,NA,TRBV14,TRBJ1-4,CASSQGTLREKLFF,TGTGCCAGCAGCCAAGGGACTCTTCGTGAAAAACTGTTTTTT
NA,NA,TRBV29-1,TRBJ2-2,CSVALSGELFF,TGCAGCGTTGCCTTATCCGGGGAGCTGTTTTTT
NA,TRBD1,TRBV5-7,TRBJ1-1,CASSLNQGAAAEAFF,TGTGCCAGCAGTTTAAACCAGGGGGCTGCGGCTGAAGCTTTCTTT
NA,NA,TRBV9,TRBJ2-3,CASSVAGSTDTQYF,TGTGCCAGCAGCGTAGCAGGGAGCACAGATACGCAGTATTTT
few,NA,TRBV27,TRBJ2-7,CASSLKGGNSYEQYF,TGTGCCAGCAGTTTAAAGGGCGGTAACTCCTACGAGCAGTACTTC
NA,TRBD1,TRBV2,TRBJ1-6,CASSDRDRGNSPLHF,TGTGCCAGCAGTGATAGGGACAGGGGAAATTCACCCCTCCACTTT
NA,TRBD1,TRBV5-6,TRBJ2-7,CASRRTGGAGEQYF,TGTGCCAGCAGAAGGACAGGGGGGGCAGGCGAGCAGTACTTC
few,NA,TRBV4-1,TRBJ2-4,CASSQLTGAGLAKNIQYF,TGCGCCAGCAGCCAATTAACGGGAGCGGGTCTAGCCAAAAACATTCAGTACTTC
NA,TRBD2,TRBV30,TRBJ2-7,CAWKGLAVGGEQYF,TGTGCCTGGAAAGGACTAGCGGTGGGCGGCGAGCAGTACTTC
NA,TRBD1,TRBV6-6,TRBJ1-2,CASSYEDRGGGYTF,TGTGCCAGCAGTTACGAGGACAGGGGTGGCGGCTACACCTTC
NA,NA,TRBV10-3,TRBJ2-1,CAISESTPNFSEQFF,TGTGCCATCAGTGAGTCGACGCCCAACTTTAGTGAGCAGTTCTTC
NA,TRBD2,TRBV30,TRBJ2-7,CAWRSGGEQYF,TGTGCCTGGAGGTCGGGGGGCGAGCAGTACTTC
NA,NA,TRBV6-6,TRBJ1-5,CASSSPLGSNQPQHF,TGTGCCAGCAGTTCACCGTTGGGGAGCAATCAGCCCCAGCATTTT
NA,TRBD2,TRBV19,TRBJ2-2,CASKGLANRYGELFF,TGTGCCAGTAAAGGACTAGCAAATAGGTACGGGGAGCTGTTTTTT
NA,NA,TRBV2,TRBJ2-2,CASSSGPRTGELFF,TGTGCCAGCAGTTCCGGACCACGCACCGGGGAGCTGTTTTTT
NA,NA,TRBV14,TRBJ1-1,CASSFHPGTEAFF,TGTGCCAGCAGCTTTCACCCGGGGACTGAAGCTTTCTTT
few,TRBD1,TRBV4-1,TRBJ1-1,CASSPVLQGGDSTEAFF,TGCGCCAGCAGTCCGGTCCTCCAGGGGGGCGATAGCACTGAAGCTTTCTTT
NA,NA,TRBV1,TRBJ2-5,CTSSLPGESETQYF,TGCACCAGCAGCCTCCCGGGAGAATCGGAGACCCAGTACTTC
NA,TRBD1,TRBV19,TRBJ2-1,CASSDGRGRRNEQFF,TGTGCCAGTAGTGATGGAAGGGGGCGGCGCAATGAGCAGTTCTTC
NA,NA,TRBV2,TRBJ1-5,CASSLQSNQPQHF,TGTGCCAGCTCTCTACAGAGCAATCAGCCCCAGCATTTT
NA,NA,TRBV7-3,TRBJ1-2,CASGRGYPYGYTF,TGTGCCAGCGGCCGGGGCTATCCGTATGGCTACACCTTC
few,NA,TRBV11-2,TRBJ1-4,CASSLVVGGSDEKLFF,TGTGCCAGCAGCTTAGTGGTAGGAGGTTCCGATGAAAAACTGTTTTTT
NA,NA,TRBV30,TRBJ1-1,CAWSTGAGEDTEAFF,TGTGCCTGGAGTACGGGGGCCGGAGAGGACACTGAAGCTTTCTTT
few,NA,TRBV29-1,TRBJ2-1,CSARMGPLQGEQFF,TGCAGCGCCCGAATGGGGCCCCTACAAGGCGAGCAGTTCTTC
NA,NA,TRBV2,TRBJ2-6,CASTYILSGANVLTF,TGTGCCAGCACCTACATTCTCTCTGGGGCCAACGTCCTGACTTTC